These T cell receptor beta chains were read from a single sample in a study of tumor and adjacent non-tumor tissue in lung cancer. Each CDR3 protein is one row after TCRdb ran MiXCR on the multiplex PCR reads. The sample records about 44,000 distinct CDR3 sequences, more than 60% being singletons. Sequencing was performed on distant non-tumor lung tissue. These receptors were obtained from a woman between 40 and 55 years old with non-small cell lung cancer. Each CDR3 is given with its conserved first and last residue. D genes are given only for firm matches. Clone size is stated in some rows and not others, as once, few, many or a class when expanded.

D gene	V gene	clone size	CDR3 length	J gene	CDR3 DNA	CDR3 protein
.	TRBV6-4	.	14	TRBJ1-1	TGTGTCAGCGGGGGATTGGTGTCGAACACTGAAGCTTTCTTT	CVSGGLVSNTEAFF
.	TRBV29-1	.	12	TRBJ2-1	TGCAGCGTTGTTGGGGAGCGGAATGAGCAGTTCTTC	CSVVGERNEQFF
.	TRBV12-3/TRBV12-4	.	17	TRBJ2-3	TGTGCCAGCAGTCCCTACTCCTCAGGGGGGAACAATAAGCCCCAGTATTTT	CASSPYSSGGNNKPQYF
.	TRBV5-5	.	18	TRBJ2-3	TGTGCCAGCATCGCCTTAGGGGGGGGGAGGGGCGCGACAGATACGCAGTATTTT	CASIALGGGRGATDTQYF
.	TRBV12-3/TRBV12-4	.	15	TRBJ2-1	TGTGCCGGCGGTTCCGGCGGGGCCTCCTGCAATGAGCAGTTCTTC	CAGGSGGASCNEQFF
.	TRBV11-1	.	14	TRBJ2-5	TGTGCCAGCTGCTTAAGGCAGCGATCGGAGACCCAGTATTTC	CASCLRQRSETQYF
.	TRBV9	.	17	TRBJ2-1	TGTGCCAGCAGCATAGGGGTGGGCAGCGAGGGTTACAATGAGCAGTTCTTC	CASSIGVGSEGYNEQFF
.	TRBV12-3/TRBV12-4	many	14	TRBJ1-1	TGTGCCAGCAGTTTACGGGGGCAGGGGACTGAAGCTTTCTTT	CASSLRGQGTEAFF
.	TRBV29-1	.	13	TRBJ2-1	TGCATCGTAAAGCGGACGCTTCTCAATGAGCAGTTCTTC	CIVKRTLLNEQFF
.	TRBV6-5	many	15	TRBJ2-1	TGTGCCAGCACACCGGGACTCAGCTCCTACAATGAGCAGTTCTTC	CASTPGLSSYNEQFF
TRBD1	TRBV5-5	.	15	TRBJ2-2	TGTGCCAGCAGCTTGCCCGGGACAGGCATCGGGGAGCTCTTTTTT	CASSLPGTGIGELFF
TRBD2	TRBV20-1	many	17	TRBJ2-3	TGCAGTGCTCCACTAGCGGGAAGGGGGCAAGGCACAGATACGCAGTATTTT	CSAPLAGRGQGTDTQYF
.	TRBV11-2	.	17	TRBJ1-6	TGTGCCAGCAGCTCAACATTAGGGACAAAGTGGAGTTTACCCCTCCACTTT	CASSSTLGTKWSLPLHF
.	TRBV2	.	15	TRBJ2-3	TGTGCCAGCAGTGATCAGGGCGGGAGCACAGATACGCAGTATTTT	CASSDQGGSTDTQYF
TRBD1	TRBV24-1	.	13	TRBJ2-7	TGTGCCACCGGACAGGGAAGCTCCTACGAGCAGTACTTC	CATGQGSSYEQYF
TRBD1	TRBV6-1	.	15	TRBJ2-4	TGTGCCAGCAGTCCCAGGGGACAGGGTAGAAACATTCAGTACTTC	CASSPRGQGRNIQYF
.	TRBV2	few	14	TRBJ2-3	TGTGCCATAAATGGGCAGGGAGGTACAGATACGCAGTATTTT	CAINGQGGTDTQYF
.	TRBV11-2	.	13	TRBJ2-5	TGTACCAGCAGCTTGGGACAAGAAGGCGGCCAGTACTTC	CTSSLGQEGGQYF
.	TRBV5-1	few	16	TRBJ2-6	TGCGCCAGCAGCTTGTCAGGAACCTCTGGGGCCAACGTCCTGACTTTC	CASSLSGTSGANVLTF
.	TRBV11-2	.	13	TRBJ2-5	TGTACCAGCAGCTTTTCTCTTCAAGAGACCCAGTACTTC	CTSSFSLQETQYF
TRBD2	TRBV11-2	.	15	TRBJ2-1	TGTACCAGCAGCTTAGCAACGGGAGGGCCTCGCGAGCAATTCTTC	CTSSLATGGPREQFF
.	TRBV14	.	13	TRBJ1-1	TGTGCCAATCCGGGAAACTTGAACACTGAAGCTTTCTTT	CANPGNLNTEAFF
.	TRBV10-3	few	13	TRBJ2-3	TGTGCCACCGGGGGAGGCGGCACAGATACGCAGTATTTT	CATGGGGTDTQYF
.	TRBV29-1	.	16	TRBJ1-1	TGCAGCGTTGATATAGGGTGGGGGGGGCCGAACACTGAAGCTTTCTTT	CSVDIGWGGPNTEAFF